This T cell receptor (beta chain) was observed in a study of OX40 agonist ivuxolimab in advanced cancers. Study-level background: Patients were dosed intravenously with ivuxolimab at 0.01 to 10 mg/kg every 2 weeks. The dose-escalation cohort was about 80% male, with a mean age of around 60 years, ranging roughly 23 to 85.

V was trimmed by 6 bases and J by 0 bases, leaving 18 bases between them. The germline gives CDR1 MNHEY, CDR2 SMNVEV (reference sequence). This CDR3 has 17 amino acids. Libraries were prepared by immunoSEQ multiplex PCR; TCRdb keeps only in-frame clonotypes and omits some of them. This table holds roughly 70,000 clones, 90% to 95% found once. Notes on the study in general: Low normalized T-cell clonal expansion was also seen in some nonresponders.

This clone occurred once. Its matching antigen is unknown. V usage is TRBV27 and J usage is TRBJ1-5; no clear D gene. Material: CD4+ or CD8+ T cells sorted from blood, obtained in a trial of the OX40 agonist ivuxolimab. The sequence derives from an adult with an advanced solid tumor such as melanoma, head and neck, liver or kidney cancer. This CDR3 is CASSPIEWNFSNQPQHF. CDR3 in DNA: TGTGCCAGCAGCCCCATTGAATGGAATTTTAGCAATCAGCCCCAGCATTTT.